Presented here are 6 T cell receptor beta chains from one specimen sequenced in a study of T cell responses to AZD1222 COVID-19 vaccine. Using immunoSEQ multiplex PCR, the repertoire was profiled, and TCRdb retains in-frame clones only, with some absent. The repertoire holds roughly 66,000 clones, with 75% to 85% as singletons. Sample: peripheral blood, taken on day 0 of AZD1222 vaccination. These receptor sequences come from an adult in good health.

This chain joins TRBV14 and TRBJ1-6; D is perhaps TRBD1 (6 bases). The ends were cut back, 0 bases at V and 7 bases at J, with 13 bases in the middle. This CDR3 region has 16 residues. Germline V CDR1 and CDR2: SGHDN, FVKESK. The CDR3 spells CASSQDWGTLNSPLHF. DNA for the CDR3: TGTGCCAGCAGCCAAGATTGGGGGACACTGAATTCACCCCTCCACTTT.

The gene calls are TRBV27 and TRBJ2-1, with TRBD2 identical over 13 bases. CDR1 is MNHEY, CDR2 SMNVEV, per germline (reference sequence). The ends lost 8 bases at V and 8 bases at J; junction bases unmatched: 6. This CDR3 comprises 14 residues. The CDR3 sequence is CASQGTSGVDEQFF. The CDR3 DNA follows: TGTGCCAGCCAAGGGACTAGCGGGGTAGATGAGCAGTTCTTC.

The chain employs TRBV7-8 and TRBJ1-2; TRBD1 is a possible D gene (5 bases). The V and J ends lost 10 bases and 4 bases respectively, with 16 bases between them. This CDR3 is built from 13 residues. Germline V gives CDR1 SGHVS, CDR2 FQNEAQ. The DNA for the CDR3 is TGTGCCACGTCAAGGGGAGACGGCTATGGCTACACCTTC. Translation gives CATSRGDGYGYTF.

The CDR3 here is CASSFPKPGQGLHEQFF. Written as DNA, the CDR3 is TGTGCCAGCAGTTTTCCTAAACCGGGACAGGGACTCCATGAGCAGTTCTTC. This rearrangement joins TRBV27 to TRBJ2-1; TRBD1 matches at 9 bases. The CDR3 runs to 17 residues. With 3 bases clipped from V and 8 bases from J, the junction kept 14 bases outside the gene matches. Germline loops: CDR1 MNHEY, CDR2 SMNVEV (reference sequence).

CDR3 region: CASSSGSHGYTF. The CDR3 DNA follows: TGTGCCAGCAGCTCCGGGTCGCATGGCTACACCTTC. The chain is built from TRBV11-3 and TRBJ1-2; D gene ambiguous. Trimming removed 4 bases from V and 6 bases from J, with 9 bases in between. The CDR3 is 12 amino acids. Germline assignment: CDR1 SGHNT and CDR2 YENEEA.

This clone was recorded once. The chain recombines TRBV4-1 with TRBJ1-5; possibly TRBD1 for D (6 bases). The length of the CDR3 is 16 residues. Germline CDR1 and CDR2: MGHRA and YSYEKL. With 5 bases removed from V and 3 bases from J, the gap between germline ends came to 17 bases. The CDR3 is CASSLPPGQLNQPQHF. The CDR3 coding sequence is TGCGCCAGCAGCTTACCCCCGGGACAACTCAATCAGCCCCAGCATTTT.